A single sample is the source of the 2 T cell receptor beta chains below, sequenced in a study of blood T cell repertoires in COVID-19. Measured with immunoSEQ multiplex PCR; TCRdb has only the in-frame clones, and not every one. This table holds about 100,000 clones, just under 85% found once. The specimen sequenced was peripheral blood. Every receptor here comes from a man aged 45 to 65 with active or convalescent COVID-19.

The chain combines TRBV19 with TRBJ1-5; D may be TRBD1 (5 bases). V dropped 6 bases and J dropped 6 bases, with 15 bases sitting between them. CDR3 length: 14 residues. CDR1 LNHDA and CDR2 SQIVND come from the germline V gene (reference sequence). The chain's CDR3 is CASRTGTVPQPQHF. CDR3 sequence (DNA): TGTGCCAGTAGGACCGGGACTGTCCCTCAGCCCCAGCATTTT. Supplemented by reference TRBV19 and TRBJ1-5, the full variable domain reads DGGITQSPKYLFRKEGQNVTLSCEQNLNHDAMYWYRQDPGQGLRLIYYSQIVNDFQKGDIAEGYSVSREKKESFPLTVTSAQKNPTAFYLCASRTGTVPQPQHFGDGTRLSIL.

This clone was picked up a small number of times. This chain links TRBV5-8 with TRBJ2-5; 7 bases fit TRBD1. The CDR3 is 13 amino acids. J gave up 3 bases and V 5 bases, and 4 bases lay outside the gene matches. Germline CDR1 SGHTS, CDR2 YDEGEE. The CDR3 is CASSSDREETQYF. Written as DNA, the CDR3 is TGTGCCAGCAGTTCCGACAGGGAAGAGACCCAGTACTTC.